This section outlines one T cell receptor (beta chain) sequence together with its context. This CDR3 region has 16 residues. In germline, CDR1 is SGHVS, CDR2 FNYEAQ. V lost 0 bases and J lost 2; bases outside the gene matches: 4. TCRdb's table, derived via immunoSEQ multiplex PCR, lists solely in-frame clones and lacks some. This sample yields more than 200,000 clones, of which 70% are seen a single time; over 15% belongs to the top ten. The data stem from a study of cytotoxic CD8 clonotypes in ibrutinib-treated CLL. The chain carries TRBV7-6 and TRBJ2-1, with 7 bases matching TRBD2. The sequencing used PBMCs, collected after 24 months of ibrutinib treatment. This clonotype was sampled from a human donor with chronic lymphocytic leukemia. CDR3 sequence reads: CASSLAWAGAYNEQFF. CDR3 nucleotides: TGTGCCAGCAGCTTAGCTTGGGCGGGAGCCTACAATGAGCAGTTCTTC.